This entry features one T cell receptor (beta chain) sequence. The PCR had 60 Vbeta and 13 Jbeta primers. Produced via immunoSEQ multiplex PCR; TCRdb's table is partial and in-frame only. Of some 110,000 clones listed, 80% to 90% were seen once; the top ten hold 1.6%. Trimming pared 3 bases from V and 5 bases from J, leaving 7 bases between. Germline V lookup: CDR1 DFQATT, CDR2 SNEGSKA (reference sequence). CDR3 size: 11 residues. These data belong to a study of cytomegalovirus exposure and HLA in healthy donors. The chain joins TRBV20-1 to TRBJ1-1, with D unresolved. Sample: PBMCs. This sequence originates from a man aged 45-60 years in good health and CMV-seronegative. The CDR3 region is CSASAGTEAFF. DNA for the CDR3: TGCAGTGCTAGCGCGGGGACTGAAGCTTTCTTT.